This T cell receptor beta chain was recorded in a study of beta chain features in type 1 diabetes. Study information: Sorted cells examined across all samples numbered about 110,000,000. Study-wide points: Compared to healthy donors, patients appeared to have naive, central memory and Treg TCRB repertoires that were more alike. The study found moderately but significantly shorter TCRB CDR3s in all four CD4+ subsets of Type 1 diabetes patients.

V trimming: 10 bases; J trimming: 4 bases; junction bases outside the gene matches: 5. CDR1 MGHDK and CDR2 SYGVNS come from the germline V gene. The CDR3 sequence is 13 residues long. Reverse transcribing all isolated RNA meant expressed TCRB transcripts were sequenced. Samples of naive, central memory and regulatory T cells yielded a mean of around 3.8 million reads. Here immunoSEQ multiplex PCR was the method, and the copy in TCRdb shows in-frame clones only, minus some. The sample shows 300,000 or so clones, approximately 13% of them seen only once. There are a few counts of this clone. Antigen: not known.

This receptor was taken from a woman aged 18-35 years with type 1 diabetes. The chain has TRBV25-1 and TRBJ1-2; 11 bases align to TRBD1. The specimen was naive CD4+ T cells from blood. The CDR3 DNA sequence: TGTGCCACGCGGACAGGGGGCATCTATGGCTACACCTTC. Translating it yields CATRTGGIYGYTF.